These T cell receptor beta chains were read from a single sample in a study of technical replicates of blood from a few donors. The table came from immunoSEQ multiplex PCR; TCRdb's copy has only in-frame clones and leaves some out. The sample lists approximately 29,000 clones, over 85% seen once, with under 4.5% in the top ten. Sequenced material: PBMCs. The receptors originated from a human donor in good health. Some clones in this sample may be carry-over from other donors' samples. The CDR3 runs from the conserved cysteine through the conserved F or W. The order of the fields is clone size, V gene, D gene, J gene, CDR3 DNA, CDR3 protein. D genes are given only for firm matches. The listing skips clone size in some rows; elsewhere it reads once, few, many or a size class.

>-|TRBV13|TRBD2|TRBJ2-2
TGTGCCAGCAGCTCGCTAGCGGTGGGGACCGGGGAGCTGTTTTTT
CASSSLAVGTGELFF
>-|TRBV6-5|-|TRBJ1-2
TGTGCCAGCAGTTACACAGGATACTATGGCTACACCTTC
CASSYTGYYGYTF
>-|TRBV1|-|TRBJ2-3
TGCACCAGCAGCCAAGATGCCCCACACACAGATACGCAGTATTTT
CTSSQDAPHTDTQYF
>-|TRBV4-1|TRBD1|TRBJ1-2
TGCGCCAGCAGCGTACAACAGGGGGTGGGGAACTATGGCTACACCTTC
CASSVQQGVGNYGYTF
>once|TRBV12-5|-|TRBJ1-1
TGTGCTAGTGGTTTGCCTCGGAGAGTAGGGAGGACTGAAGCTTTCTTT
CASGLPRRVGRTEAFF
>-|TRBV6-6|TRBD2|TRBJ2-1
TGTGCCAGCAGTTACACCGGGGACGGGGGGAATGAGCAGTTCTTC
CASSYTGDGGNEQFF
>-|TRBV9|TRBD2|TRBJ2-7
TGTGCCAGCAGCGTAACTAGCGGGGGGACCTACGAGCAGTACTTC
CASSVTSGGTYEQYF
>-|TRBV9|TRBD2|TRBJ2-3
TGTGCCAGCAGCGTGACTAGCGGGGGCACCGGGGATACGCAGTATTTT
CASSVTSGGTGDTQYF
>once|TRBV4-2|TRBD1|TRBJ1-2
TGTGCCAGCAGCCTCGGACCCGGGACAGGGGGCCACTATGGCTACACCTTC
CASSLGPGTGGHYGYTF
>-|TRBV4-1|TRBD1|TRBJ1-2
TGCGCCAGCAGTTTTTCGTTGGGACAGGGGTATGGCTACACCTTC
CASSFSLGQGYGYTF
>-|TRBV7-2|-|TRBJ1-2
TGTGCCAGCAGCTTTGGTCCTTTAGCTAACTATGGCTACACCTTC
CASSFGPLANYGYTF
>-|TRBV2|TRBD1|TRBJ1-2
TGTGCCAGCTTGGGCAGGGGGGATGGCTACACCTTC
CASLGRGDGYTF
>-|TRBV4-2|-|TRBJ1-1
TGTGCCAGCAGCCAAGGGACCCCCTCAGGGTGGACTGAAGCTTTCTTT
CASSQGTPSGWTEAFF
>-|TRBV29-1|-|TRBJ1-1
TGCAGCGGTACTTCGGGGGATGCTGAAGCTTTCTTT
CSGTSGDAEAFF
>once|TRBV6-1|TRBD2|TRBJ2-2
TGTGCCAGCGGAGGACTAGCGGGGAACACCGGGGAGCTGTTTTTT
CASGGLAGNTGELFF
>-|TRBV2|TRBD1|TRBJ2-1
TGTGCCAGCAGTGAGAACAGGGGTTCCTACAATGAGCAGTTCTTC
CASSENRGSYNEQFF
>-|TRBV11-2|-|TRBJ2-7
TGTGCCAGCAGCTTAACCCAAGCCGGGGCCTACGAGCAGTACTTC
CASSLTQAGAYEQYF
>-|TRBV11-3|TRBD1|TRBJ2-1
TGTGCCAGCAGCTCAGAGGGACAGAACAATGAGCAGTTCTTC
CASSSEGQNNEQFF
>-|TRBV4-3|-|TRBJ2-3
TGCGCCAGCAGCCGCCTTGGGGGCGGGCCGGCAGATACGCAGTATTTT
CASSRLGGGPADTQYF
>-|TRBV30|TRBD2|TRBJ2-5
TGTGCCTGGAAATTAGCGGGGCAAGTTTTGACCCAGTACTTC
CAWKLAGQVLTQYF
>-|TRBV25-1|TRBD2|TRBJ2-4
TGTGCCAGCAGTGCGACTAGCGGGAGTCGAAACATTCAGTACTTC
CASSATSGSRNIQYF
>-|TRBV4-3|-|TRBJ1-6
TGCGCCAGCAGCCCGAGACAGCCCTCCTATAATTCACCCCTCCACTTT
CASSPRQPSYNSPLHF
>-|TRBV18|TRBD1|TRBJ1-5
TGTGCCAGCTCACCCCGACAGGGTACCAATCAGCCCCAGCATTTT
CASSPRQGTNQPQHF
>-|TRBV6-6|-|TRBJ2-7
TGTGCCAGCAGGTCGGCCTACGAGCAGTACTTC
CASRSAYEQYF
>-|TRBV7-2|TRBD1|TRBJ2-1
TGTGCCAGCAGCTTCAGGGGGCAGGGGTTGGAGCAGTTCTTC
CASSFRGQGLEQFF
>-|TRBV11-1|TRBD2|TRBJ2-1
TGTGCCAGCAGGTTGAGCGGGGGGGCGATCAATGAGCAGTTCTTC
CASRLSGGAINEQFF